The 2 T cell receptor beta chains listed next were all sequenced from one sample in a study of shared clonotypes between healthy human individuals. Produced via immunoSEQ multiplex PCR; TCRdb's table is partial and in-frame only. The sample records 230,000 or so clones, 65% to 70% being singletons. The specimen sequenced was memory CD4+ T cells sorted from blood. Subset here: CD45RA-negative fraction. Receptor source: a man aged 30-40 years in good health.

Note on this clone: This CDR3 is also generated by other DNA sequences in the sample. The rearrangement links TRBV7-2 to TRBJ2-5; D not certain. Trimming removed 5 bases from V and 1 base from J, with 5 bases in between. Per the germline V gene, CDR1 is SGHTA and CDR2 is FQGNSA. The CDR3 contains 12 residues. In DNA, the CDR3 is TGTGCCAGCAGCCCCCTCCAAGAGACCCAGTACTTC. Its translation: CASSPLQETQYF.

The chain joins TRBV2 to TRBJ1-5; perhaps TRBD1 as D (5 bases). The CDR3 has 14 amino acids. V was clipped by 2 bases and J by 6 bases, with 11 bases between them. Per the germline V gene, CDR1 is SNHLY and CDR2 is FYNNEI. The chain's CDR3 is CASSEMGVVQPQHF. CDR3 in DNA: TGTGCCAGCAGTGAAATGGGGGTTGTTCAGCCCCAGCATTTT.